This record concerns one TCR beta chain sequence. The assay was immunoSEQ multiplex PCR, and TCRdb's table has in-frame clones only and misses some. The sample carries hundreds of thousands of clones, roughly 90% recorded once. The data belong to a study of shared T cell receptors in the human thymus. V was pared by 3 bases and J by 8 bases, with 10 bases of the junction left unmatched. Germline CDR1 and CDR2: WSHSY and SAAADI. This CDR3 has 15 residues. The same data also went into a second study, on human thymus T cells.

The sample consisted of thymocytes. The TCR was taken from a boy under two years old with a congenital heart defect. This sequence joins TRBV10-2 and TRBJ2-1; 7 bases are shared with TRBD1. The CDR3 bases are TGCGCCAGCAGTGATAGGGGGCAGGTAATCGATGAGCAGTTCTTC. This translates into CASSDRGQVIDEQFF.